The 7 T cell receptor beta chains below were found in one sample sequenced in a study of regulatory T cells in long-lasting Graves disease. Time point reported: persistent/refractory GD, antithyroid drugs over 5 years with positive TRAb. PBMC RNA served as the TCR library source. Construction of TCR beta libraries relied on iRepertoire HTBI primers and on Arm-PCR targeting CDR3 regions. One entry per CDR3 protein results from TCRdb running MiXCR on the multiplex PCR reads. The table includes 400,000 to 500,000 distinct CDR3 sequences, roughly 20% detected once. The source material was peripheral blood mononuclear cells (PBMCs), sampled when the disease was refractory, from a patient treated with antithyroid drugs. The receptors come from a female donor with Graves disease.

Ten or more counts support this clonotype. The rearrangement links TRBV19 to TRBJ1-2; 11 bases align to TRBD1. The germline V gene encodes CDR1 LNHDA and CDR2 SQIVND (reference sequence). V was pared by 7 bases and J by 4 bases, with 8 bases of the junction left unmatched. There are 15 residues in the CDR3. CDR3: CASIGTGGLGYGYTF. CDR3 bases: TGTGCCAGTATCGGGACAGGGGGTCTCGGCTATGGCTACACCTTC.

The sample holds many counts of this clonotype. The rearrangement links TRBV28 to TRBJ1-1; unclear D gene. Germline lookup yields CDR1 MDHEN and CDR2 SYDVKM. The CDR3 consists of 12 residues. V was shortened by 4 bases and J by 5 bases, with 8 bases between the two germline ends. The CDR3 DNA is TGTGCCAGCAGTTATCGGAGAACTGAAGCTTTCTTT. Encoded protein: CASSYRRTEAFF.

V is TRBV19 and J is TRBJ2-2; 7 positions agree with TRBD1. The germline V gene encodes CDR1 LNHDA and CDR2 SQIVND (reference sequence). Unmatched junction bases numbered 13, after V lost 8 bases and J lost 1 base. The CDR3 runs to 17 residues. The CDR3: CASHPRSGGMNTGELFF. CDR3 nucleotide sequence: TGTGCCAGTCACCCTCGTTCAGGGGGTATGAACACCGGGGAGCTGTTTTTT.

Remarks on this clonotype: A much larger clone is a single base away; this may be a read error. V and J are TRBV6-5 and TRBJ1-1; no firm D call. This CDR3 is built from 12 residues. Germline loops: CDR1 MNHEY, CDR2 SVGAGI. This CDR3 is CAGSSWSPEAFF. As DNA, the CDR3 is TGTGCCGGCAGTTCATGGAGCCCTGAAGCTTTCTTT.

This clonotype came up many times. The genes are TRBV4-1 and TRBJ1-2; TRBD1 agrees at 9 bases. This CDR3 region has 17 residues. Trimming at V came to 4 bases and at J to 3 bases, leaving 12 bases not matched to a gene. Germline-derived CDR1 and CDR2 are MGHRA and YSYEKL. The CDR3 region has the DNA TGCGCCAGCAGCCCTCGGACAGGGGCGTACGGGGACTATGGCTACACCTTC. It encodes CASSPRTGAYGDYGYTF.

This clonotype was counted ten times or more. The rearrangement joins TRBV2 to TRBJ1-4; D is perhaps TRBD1 (6 bases). V gave up 7 bases and J gave up 3 bases, with 9 bases separating them. Germline V lookup: CDR1 SNHLY, CDR2 FYNNEI. The CDR3 spans 13 residues. In DNA form, the CDR3 reads TGTGCCAGCAACAACAGGGCTAATGAAAAACTGTTTTTT. Translation gives CASNNRANEKLFF.

The CDR3 region has the DNA TGCGCCAGCAGCCGAATTGGGACAGCCTACGAGCAGTACTTC. Residues: CASSRIGTAYEQYF. The V and J genes are TRBV4-1 and TRBJ2-7, with 7 bases identical to TRBD1. After removal of 4 bases from V and 2 bases from J, the junction contained 5 bases not matched to a gene. The CDR3 sequence is 14 residues long. Germline V gene data show CDR1 as MGHRA and CDR2 as YSYEKL.